Listed below are T cell receptor beta chains from one sample, sequenced in a study of graft-versus-host responses after intestinal transplantation. For these receptors, no antigen is known. Sequenced by immunoSEQ multiplex PCR; TCRdb stores in-frame clones only, minus some. The profile shows around 110,000 clones, 75% to 95% of them singletons. Sequencing used unstimulated CD4+ T cells sorted from spleen or lymph node cells, obtained before intestinal transplant. The receptor source for this set is a human donor who received an intestinal transplant. CDR3s include the opening cysteine and the closing phenylalanine or tryptophan. The order of the fields is D gene, V gene, J gene, CDR3 protein. A D gene is named only where the DNA matches it firmly.

d_call: NA
v_call: TRBV6-5
j_call: TRBJ1-1
cdr3_aa: CASRRQSVSFF

d_call: NA
v_call: TRBV5-1
j_call: TRBJ2-3
cdr3_aa: CASSSVPQITDTQYF

d_call: NA
v_call: TRBV11-2
j_call: TRBJ2-1
cdr3_aa: CASSQLREQFF

d_call: NA
v_call: TRBV27
j_call: TRBJ1-2
cdr3_aa: CASSLVADRNYGYTF

d_call: TRBD1
v_call: TRBV6-1
j_call: TRBJ2-7
cdr3_aa: CASRDRYEQYF

d_call: TRBD1
v_call: TRBV5-4
j_call: TRBJ1-2
cdr3_aa: CASSSRDRGRYGYTF

d_call: NA
v_call: TRBV5-1
j_call: TRBJ1-4
cdr3_aa: CASSEGVGEKLFF

d_call: TRBD1
v_call: TRBV6-1
j_call: TRBJ2-7
cdr3_aa: CASRDRGRYEQYF

d_call: NA
v_call: TRBV7-9
j_call: TRBJ2-7
cdr3_aa: CASSLGVGQSSYEQYF

d_call: TRBD1
v_call: TRBV5-4
j_call: TRBJ1-1
cdr3_aa: CASSRKGGGEHTEAFF

d_call: NA
v_call: TRBV6-1
j_call: TRBJ1-3
cdr3_aa: CASSERGSLAIYF

d_call: TRBD1
v_call: TRBV13
j_call: TRBJ1-1
cdr3_aa: CASSFRQGPTEAFF

d_call: NA
v_call: TRBV28
j_call: TRBJ2-1
cdr3_aa: CASSSSGRSYNEQFF

d_call: TRBD2
v_call: TRBV6-5
j_call: TRBJ2-1
cdr3_aa: CASSTRGGARNEQFF

d_call: NA
v_call: TRBV6-1
j_call: TRBJ2-1
cdr3_aa: CASSGIQGDYNEQFF

d_call: NA
v_call: TRBV29-1
j_call: TRBJ2-3
cdr3_aa: CSVESREGKTDTQYF

d_call: TRBD1
v_call: TRBV30
j_call: TRBJ2-7
cdr3_aa: CAGRTGGSYEQYF

d_call: TRBD2
v_call: TRBV5-1
j_call: TRBJ2-5
cdr3_aa: CASSLGLAGETQYF

d_call: NA
v_call: TRBV27
j_call: TRBJ1-2
cdr3_aa: CASTSRVGADGYTF

d_call: TRBD1
v_call: TRBV5-1
j_call: TRBJ2-3
cdr3_aa: CASSSTRTGGTDTQYF

d_call: NA
v_call: TRBV21-1
j_call: TRBJ2-4
cdr3_aa: CASSLGTAPPKNIQYF

d_call: TRBD2
v_call: TRBV5-5
j_call: TRBJ2-7
cdr3_aa: CASSPLGTSATYEQYF

d_call: TRBD1
v_call: TRBV18
j_call: TRBJ1-1
cdr3_aa: CASSPTGQVNTEAFF

d_call: NA
v_call: TRBV2
j_call: TRBJ1-4
cdr3_aa: CASSAGTLNEKLFF

d_call: NA
v_call: TRBV11-2
j_call: TRBJ1-2
cdr3_aa: CASSLQGMHPSYGYTF

d_call: TRBD2
v_call: TRBV7-6
j_call: TRBJ2-3
cdr3_aa: CASSLGSGRVDTQYF

d_call: TRBD2
v_call: TRBV7-2
j_call: TRBJ2-5
cdr3_aa: CASSSGTKLQETQYF

d_call: NA
v_call: TRBV5-1
j_call: TRBJ1-6
cdr3_aa: CASSRDSNNSPLHF

d_call: NA
v_call: TRBV10-3
j_call: TRBJ2-3
cdr3_aa: CAISGRENTDTQYF

d_call: TRBD2
v_call: TRBV10-1
j_call: TRBJ2-2
cdr3_aa: CASSDGLATGELFF

d_call: TRBD1
v_call: TRBV11-2
j_call: TRBJ1-3
cdr3_aa: CASSLGTVKADTIYF

d_call: TRBD2
v_call: TRBV6-5
j_call: TRBJ2-2
cdr3_aa: CASSYFSGSNTGELFF

d_call: NA
v_call: TRBV5-3
j_call: TRBJ1-3
cdr3_aa: CARARQTGVINTIYF

d_call: TRBD2
v_call: TRBV6-5
j_call: TRBJ2-7
cdr3_aa: CASSYSALAGAYEQYF

d_call: TRBD1
v_call: TRBV27
j_call: TRBJ1-1
cdr3_aa: CASSYNRGRNTEAFF